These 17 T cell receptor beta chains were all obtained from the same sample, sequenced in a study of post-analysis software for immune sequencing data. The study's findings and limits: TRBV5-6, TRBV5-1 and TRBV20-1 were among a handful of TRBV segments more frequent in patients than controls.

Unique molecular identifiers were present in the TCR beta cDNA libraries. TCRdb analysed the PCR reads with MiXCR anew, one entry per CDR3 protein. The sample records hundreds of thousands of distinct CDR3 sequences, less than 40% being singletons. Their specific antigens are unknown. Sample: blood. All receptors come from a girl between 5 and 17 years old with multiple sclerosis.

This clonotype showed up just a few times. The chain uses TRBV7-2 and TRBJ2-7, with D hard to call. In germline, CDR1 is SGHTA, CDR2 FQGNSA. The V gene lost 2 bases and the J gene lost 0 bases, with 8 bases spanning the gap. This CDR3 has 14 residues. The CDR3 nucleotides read TGTGCCAGCAGCTTAATTTTAGCCTCCTACGAGCAGTACTTC. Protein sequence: CASSLILASYEQYF. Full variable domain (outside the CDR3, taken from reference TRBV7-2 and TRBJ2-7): GAGVSQSPSNKVTEKGKDVELRCDPISGHTALYWYRQSLGQGLEFLIYFQGNSAPDKSGLPSDRFSAERTGGSVSTLTIQRTQQEDSAVYLCASSLILASYEQYFGPGTRLTVT.

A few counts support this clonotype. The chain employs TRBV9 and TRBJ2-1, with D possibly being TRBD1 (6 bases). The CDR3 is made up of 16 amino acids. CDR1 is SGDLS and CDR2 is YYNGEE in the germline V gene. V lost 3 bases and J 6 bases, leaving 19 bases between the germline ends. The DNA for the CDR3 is TGTGCCAGCAGCGGGCCAAGGACAGAGGGCTCCAATGAGCAGTTCTTC. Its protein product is CASSGPRTEGSNEQFF.

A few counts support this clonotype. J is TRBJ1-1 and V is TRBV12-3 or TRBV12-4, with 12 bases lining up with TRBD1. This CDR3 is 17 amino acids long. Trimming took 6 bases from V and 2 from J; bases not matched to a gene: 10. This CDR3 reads CASRNRDRGRLNTEAFF. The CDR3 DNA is TGTGCCAGCAGAAATCGGGACAGGGGGCGCCTAAACACTGAAGCTTTCTTT.

As DNA, the CDR3 is TGTGCCAGCAGCTTAACTAGCGGGAGGCGAGGCGAGCAGTACTTC. Its protein product is CASSLTSGRRGEQYF. The chain is built from TRBV7-3 and TRBJ2-7, with TRBD2 matching over 10 bases. The CDR3 has 15 residues. V lost 0 bases to trimming and J lost 6 bases; unmatched junction nucleotides: 5. Germline lookup yields CDR1 SGHTA and CDR2 FQGTGA.

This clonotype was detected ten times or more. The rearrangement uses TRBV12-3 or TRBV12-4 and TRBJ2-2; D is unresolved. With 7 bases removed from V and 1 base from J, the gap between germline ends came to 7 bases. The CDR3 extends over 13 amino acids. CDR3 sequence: CASNNGNTGELFF. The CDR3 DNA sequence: TGTGCCAGCAACAACGGGAACACCGGGGAGCTGTTTTTT.

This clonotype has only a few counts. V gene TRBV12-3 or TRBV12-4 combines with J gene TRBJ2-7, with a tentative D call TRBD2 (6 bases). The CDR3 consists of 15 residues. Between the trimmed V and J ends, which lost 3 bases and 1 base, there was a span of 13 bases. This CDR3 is CASSFPAGGSYEQYF. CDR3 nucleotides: TGTGCCAGCAGTTTCCCCGCCGGAGGGTCCTACGAGCAGTACTTC.

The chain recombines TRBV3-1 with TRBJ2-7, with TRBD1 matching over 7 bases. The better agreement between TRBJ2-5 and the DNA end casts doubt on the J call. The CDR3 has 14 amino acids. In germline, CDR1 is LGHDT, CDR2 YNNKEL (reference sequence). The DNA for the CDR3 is TGTGCCAGCAGCCGAAGACAGGGTGAGGAGACCCAGTACTTC. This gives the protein CASSRRQGEETQYF.

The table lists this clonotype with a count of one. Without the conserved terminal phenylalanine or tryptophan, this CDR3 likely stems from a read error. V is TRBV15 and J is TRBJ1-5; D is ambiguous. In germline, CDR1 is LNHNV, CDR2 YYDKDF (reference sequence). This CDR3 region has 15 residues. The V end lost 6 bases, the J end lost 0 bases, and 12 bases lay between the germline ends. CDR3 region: CATSHQVNSNQPQHC. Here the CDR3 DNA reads TGTGCCACCAGTCACCAGGTAAATAGCAATCAGCCCCAGCATTGT.

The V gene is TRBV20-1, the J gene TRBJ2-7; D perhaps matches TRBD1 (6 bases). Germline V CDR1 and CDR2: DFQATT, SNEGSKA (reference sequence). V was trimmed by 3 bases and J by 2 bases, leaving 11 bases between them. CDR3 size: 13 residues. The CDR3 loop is CSASIQGPYEQYF. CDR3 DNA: TGCAGTGCTAGTATACAGGGACCCTACGAGCAGTACTTC.

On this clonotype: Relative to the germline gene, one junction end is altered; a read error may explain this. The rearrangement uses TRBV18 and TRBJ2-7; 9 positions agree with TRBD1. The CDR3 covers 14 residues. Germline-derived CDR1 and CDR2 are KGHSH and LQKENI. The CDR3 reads CANSPADRGYEQYF. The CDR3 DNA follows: TGTGCCAACTCACCGGCGGACAGGGGATACGAGCAGTACTTC.

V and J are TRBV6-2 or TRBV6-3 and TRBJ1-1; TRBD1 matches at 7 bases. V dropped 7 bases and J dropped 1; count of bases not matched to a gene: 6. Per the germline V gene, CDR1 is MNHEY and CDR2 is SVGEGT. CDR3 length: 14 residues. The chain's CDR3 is CASIPSGGNTEAFF. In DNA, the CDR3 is TGTGCCAGCATCCCATCAGGGGGGAACACTGAAGCTTTCTTT.

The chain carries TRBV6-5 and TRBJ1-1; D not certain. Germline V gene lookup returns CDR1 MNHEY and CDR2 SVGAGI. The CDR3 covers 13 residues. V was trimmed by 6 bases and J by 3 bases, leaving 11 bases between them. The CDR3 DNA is TGTGCCAGCAGCCCGGGAAGCTACACTGAAGCTTTCTTT. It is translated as CASSPGSYTEAFF.

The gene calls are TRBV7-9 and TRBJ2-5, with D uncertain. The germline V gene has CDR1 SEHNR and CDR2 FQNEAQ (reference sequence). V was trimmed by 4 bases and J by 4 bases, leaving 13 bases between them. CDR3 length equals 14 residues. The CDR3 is CASSSSFPPETQYF. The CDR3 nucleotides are TGTGCCAGCAGCTCTTCGTTTCCCCCAGAGACCCAGTACTTC.

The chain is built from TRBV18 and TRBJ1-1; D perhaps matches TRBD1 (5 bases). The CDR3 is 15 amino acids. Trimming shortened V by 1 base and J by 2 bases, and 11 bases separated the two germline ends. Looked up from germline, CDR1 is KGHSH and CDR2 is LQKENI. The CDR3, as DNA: TGTGCCAGCTCACCACAAACAGGAGATAACACTGAAGCTTTCTTT. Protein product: CASSPQTGDNTEAFF.

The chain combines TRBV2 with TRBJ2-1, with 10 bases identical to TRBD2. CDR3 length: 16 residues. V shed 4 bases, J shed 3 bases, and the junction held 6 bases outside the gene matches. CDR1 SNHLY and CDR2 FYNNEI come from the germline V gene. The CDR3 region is CASSGGSGGYYNEQFF. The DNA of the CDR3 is TGTGCCAGCAGTGGGGGTAGCGGGGGGTACTACAATGAGCAGTTCTTC.

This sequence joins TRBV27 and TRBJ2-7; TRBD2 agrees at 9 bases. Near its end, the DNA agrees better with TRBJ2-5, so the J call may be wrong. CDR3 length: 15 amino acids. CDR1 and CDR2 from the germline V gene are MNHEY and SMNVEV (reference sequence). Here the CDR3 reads CASRLSGGNLETQYF. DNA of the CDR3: TGTGCCAGCAGACTTAGCGGGGGAAACTTAGAGACCCAGTACTTC.

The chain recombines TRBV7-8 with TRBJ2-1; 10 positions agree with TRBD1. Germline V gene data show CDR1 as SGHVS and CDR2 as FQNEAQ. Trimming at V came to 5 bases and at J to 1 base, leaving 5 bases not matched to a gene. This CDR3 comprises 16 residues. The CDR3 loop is CASSTRQGASYNEQFF. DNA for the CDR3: TGTGCCAGCAGCACTAGACAGGGGGCTTCCTACAATGAGCAGTTCTTC.